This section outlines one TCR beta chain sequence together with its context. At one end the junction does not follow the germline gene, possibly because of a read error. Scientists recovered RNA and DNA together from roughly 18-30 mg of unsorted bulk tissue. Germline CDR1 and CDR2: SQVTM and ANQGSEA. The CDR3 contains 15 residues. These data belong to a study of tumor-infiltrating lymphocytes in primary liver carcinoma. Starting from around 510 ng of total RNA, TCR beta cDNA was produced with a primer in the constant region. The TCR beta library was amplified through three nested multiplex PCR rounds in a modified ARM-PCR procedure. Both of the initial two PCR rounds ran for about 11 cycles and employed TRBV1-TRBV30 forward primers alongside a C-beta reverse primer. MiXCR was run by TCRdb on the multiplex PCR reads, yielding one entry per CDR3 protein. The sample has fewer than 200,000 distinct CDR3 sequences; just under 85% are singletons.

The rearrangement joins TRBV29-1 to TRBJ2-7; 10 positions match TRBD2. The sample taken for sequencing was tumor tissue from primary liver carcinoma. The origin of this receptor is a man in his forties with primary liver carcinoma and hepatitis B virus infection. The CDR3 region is CSVEDETSGHYEQYF. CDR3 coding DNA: TGCAGCGTTGAAGATGAGACTAGCGGGCACTACGAGCAATACTTC.